This T cell receptor beta chain was documented in a study of blood T cell repertoires in COVID-19. Across the study: Samples came from the United States, Italy and Spain, spanning acute and convalescent COVID-19. PBMCs, B-cell-depleted T cells, or T cells were the source of the cDNA or gDNA that made up the material.

This clone was found once. In the original analysis: Using reference gene primer amplification, nucleated cell counts were estimated. Sequencing used immunoSEQ multiplex PCR; TCRdb keeps in-frame clones, though not all of them. V, J and clone size are those of that table, while D and trimming were read from the DNA. The data hold 250,000 to 300,000 clones, with about nine tenths observed a single time. Sequenced sample: peripheral blood. The sequence derives from a man aged 50 to 60 with acute or convalescent COVID-19.

CDR3 amino acids: CASSYKGPYEQYF. CDR3 sequence (DNA): TGTGCCAGCAGTTACAAGGGGCCCTACGAGCAGTACTTC. The V call is TRBV6-5, the J call TRBJ2-7; the D gene is possibly TRBD1 (5 bases). Trimming took 2 bases from V and 2 from J, leaving 7 bases between them. The CDR3 covers 13 residues. Germline CDR1 is MNHEY and CDR2 is SVGAGI.